The entry below gives a single TCR beta chain sequence along with its context. Antigen unknown. Using immunoSEQ multiplex PCR, the repertoire was profiled, and TCRdb retains in-frame clones only, with some absent. The repertoire holds roughly 140,000 clones, with around 92% as singletons. The data originate from a study of T cell responses to AZD1222 COVID-19 vaccine. Regarding the study as a whole: Close to half of spike-specific TCRs reportedly recognize unmutated variant regions. The donor cohort was predominantly white British with a female majority, and clonal diversity may have been underestimated. Repertoires were obtained solely post-peak T cell response. Spike-wide vaccine-associated CD4 TCRs dominated at 160-218 and 743-854.

The CDR3 has 13 amino acids. Trimming removed 0 bases from V and 5 bases from J, with 8 bases in between. The germline gives CDR1 MNHNS, CDR2 SASEGT. The sequencing here drew on peripheral blood, taken after recovery from COVID-19. The TCR was taken from an adult who had recovered from COVID-19. The chain recombines TRBV6-1 with TRBJ2-7; D uncertain. The DNA of the CDR3 is TGTGCCAGCAGTGAAGCGCTTAGGGACGAGCAGTACTTC. Translating gives CASSEALRDEQYF.